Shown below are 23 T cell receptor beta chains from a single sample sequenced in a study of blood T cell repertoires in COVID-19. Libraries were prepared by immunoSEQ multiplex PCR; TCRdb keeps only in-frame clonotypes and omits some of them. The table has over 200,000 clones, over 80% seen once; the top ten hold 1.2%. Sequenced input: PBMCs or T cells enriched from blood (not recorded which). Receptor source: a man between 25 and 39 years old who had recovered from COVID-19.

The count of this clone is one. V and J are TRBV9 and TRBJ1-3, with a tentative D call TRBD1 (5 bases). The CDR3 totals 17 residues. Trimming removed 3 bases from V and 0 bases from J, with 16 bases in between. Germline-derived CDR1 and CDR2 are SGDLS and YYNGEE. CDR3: CASSEGRGAYSGNTIYF. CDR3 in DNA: TGTGCCAGCAGCGAGGGGAGGGGAGCCTACTCTGGAAACACCATATATTTT.

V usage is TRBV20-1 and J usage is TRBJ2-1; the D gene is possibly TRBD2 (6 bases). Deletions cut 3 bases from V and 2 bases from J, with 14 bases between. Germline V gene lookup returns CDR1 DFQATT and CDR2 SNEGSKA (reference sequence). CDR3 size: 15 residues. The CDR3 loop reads CSASQGLTAYNEQFF. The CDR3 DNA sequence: TGCAGTGCTAGTCAGGGACTCACCGCCTACAATGAGCAGTTCTTC.

The CDR3 nucleotides read TGCAGTGCTACTCTCCAAGAGACCCAGTACTTC. Translating it yields CSATLQETQYF. V is TRBV20-1 and J is TRBJ2-5; no firm D call. The length of the CDR3 is 11 residues. Germline values: CDR1 DFQATT, CDR2 SNEGSKA (reference sequence). The ends were cut back, 4 bases at V and 1 base at J, with 4 bases in the middle.

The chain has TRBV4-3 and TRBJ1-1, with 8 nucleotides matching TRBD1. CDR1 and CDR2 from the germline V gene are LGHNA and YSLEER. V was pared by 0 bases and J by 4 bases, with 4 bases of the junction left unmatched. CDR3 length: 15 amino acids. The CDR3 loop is CASSQDPTGATEAFF. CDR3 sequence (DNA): TGCGCCAGCAGCCAAGACCCGACAGGGGCCACTGAAGCTTTCTTT.

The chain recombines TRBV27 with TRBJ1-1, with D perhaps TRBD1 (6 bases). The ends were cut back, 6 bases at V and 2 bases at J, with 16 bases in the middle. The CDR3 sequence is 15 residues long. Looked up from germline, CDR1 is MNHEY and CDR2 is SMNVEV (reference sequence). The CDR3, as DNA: TGTGCCAGCAGACTGACCCCGGGACAAAACACTGAAGCTTTCTTT. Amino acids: CASRLTPGQNTEAFF.

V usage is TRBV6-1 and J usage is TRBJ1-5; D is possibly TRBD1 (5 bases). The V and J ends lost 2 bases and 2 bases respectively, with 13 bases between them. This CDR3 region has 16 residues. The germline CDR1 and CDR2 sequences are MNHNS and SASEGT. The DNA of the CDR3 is TGTGCCAGCAGTGAATGGGGGGGAGAGGGCAATCAGCCCCAGCATTTT. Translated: CASSEWGGEGNQPQHF.

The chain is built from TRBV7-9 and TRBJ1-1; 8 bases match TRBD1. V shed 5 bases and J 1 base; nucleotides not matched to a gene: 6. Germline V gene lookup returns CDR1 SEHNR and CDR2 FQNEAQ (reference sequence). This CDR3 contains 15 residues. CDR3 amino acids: CASSLGTGTNTEAFF. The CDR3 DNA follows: TGTGCCAGCAGCCTGGGGACAGGCACGAACACTGAAGCTTTCTTT.

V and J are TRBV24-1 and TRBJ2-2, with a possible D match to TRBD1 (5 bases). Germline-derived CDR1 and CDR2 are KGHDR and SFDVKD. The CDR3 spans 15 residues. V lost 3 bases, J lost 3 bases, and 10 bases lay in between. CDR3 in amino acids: CATSDDRSYTGELFF. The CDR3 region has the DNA TGTGCCACCAGTGATGACAGATCTTACACCGGGGAGCTGTTTTTT.

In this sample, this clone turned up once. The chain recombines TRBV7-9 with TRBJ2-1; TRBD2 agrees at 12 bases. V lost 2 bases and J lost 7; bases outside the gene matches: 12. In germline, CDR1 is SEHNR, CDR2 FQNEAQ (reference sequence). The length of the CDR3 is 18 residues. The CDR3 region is CASSLKIRLAGGRNEQFF. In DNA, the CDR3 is TGTGCCAGCAGCTTAAAGATAAGGCTAGCGGGGGGGAGAAATGAGCAGTTCTTC.

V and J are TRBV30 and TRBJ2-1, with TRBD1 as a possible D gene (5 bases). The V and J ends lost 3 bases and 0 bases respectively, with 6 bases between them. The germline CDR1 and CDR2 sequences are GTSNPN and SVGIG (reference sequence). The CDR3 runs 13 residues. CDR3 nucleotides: TGTGCCTGGAGCGACAGCTCCTACAATGAGCAGTTCTTC. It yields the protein CAWSDSSYNEQFF.

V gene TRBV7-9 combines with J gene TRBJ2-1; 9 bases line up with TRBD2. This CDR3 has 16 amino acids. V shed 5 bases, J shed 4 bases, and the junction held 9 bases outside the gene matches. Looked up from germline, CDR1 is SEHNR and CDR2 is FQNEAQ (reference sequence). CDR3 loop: CASSTDLLAGYNEQFF. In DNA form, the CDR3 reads TGTGCCAGCAGCACAGATCTCCTAGCGGGGTACAATGAGCAGTTCTTC.

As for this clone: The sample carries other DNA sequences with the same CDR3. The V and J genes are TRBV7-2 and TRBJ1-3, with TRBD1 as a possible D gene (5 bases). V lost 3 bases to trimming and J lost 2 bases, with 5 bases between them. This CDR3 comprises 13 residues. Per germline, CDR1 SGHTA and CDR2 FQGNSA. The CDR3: CASSFRAGNTIYF. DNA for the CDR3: TGTGCCAGCAGCTTCAGGGCTGGAAACACCATATATTTT. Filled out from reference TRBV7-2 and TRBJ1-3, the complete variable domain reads GAGVSQSPSNKVTEKGKDVELRCDPISGHTALYWYRQSLGQGLEFLIYFQGNSAPDKSGLPSDRFSAERTGGSVSTLTIQRTQQEDSAVYLCASSFRAGNTIYFGEGSWLTVV.

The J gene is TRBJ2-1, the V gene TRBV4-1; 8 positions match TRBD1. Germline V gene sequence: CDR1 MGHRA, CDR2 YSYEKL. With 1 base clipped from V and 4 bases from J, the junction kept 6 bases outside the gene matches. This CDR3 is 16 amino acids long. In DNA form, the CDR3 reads TGCGCCAGCAGCCAAGGGGACAGGCGGGATTACAATGAGCAGTTCTTC. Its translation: CASSQGDRRDYNEQFF.

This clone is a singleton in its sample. CDR3 sequence (DNA): TGTGCCAGCAGCCCTGAGCAGCGGGGGAGACAAGAGACCCAGTACTTC. This sequence encodes CASSPEQRGRQETQYF. The gene calls are TRBV5-4 and TRBJ2-5; 8 nucleotides agree with TRBD2. Germline CDR1 reads SGHNT; CDR2 reads YYREEE (reference sequence). The CDR3 contains 16 residues. Germline trimming cut 4 bases from V and 2 bases from J; bases unmatched to any gene: 10.

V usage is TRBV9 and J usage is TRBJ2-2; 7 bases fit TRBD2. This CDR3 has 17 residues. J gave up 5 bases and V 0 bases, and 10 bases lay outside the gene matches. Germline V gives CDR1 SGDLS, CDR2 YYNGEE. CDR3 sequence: CASSVAPTSVETGELFF. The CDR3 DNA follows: TGTGCCAGCAGCGTAGCGCCCACTAGCGTGGAGACCGGGGAGCTGTTTTTT.

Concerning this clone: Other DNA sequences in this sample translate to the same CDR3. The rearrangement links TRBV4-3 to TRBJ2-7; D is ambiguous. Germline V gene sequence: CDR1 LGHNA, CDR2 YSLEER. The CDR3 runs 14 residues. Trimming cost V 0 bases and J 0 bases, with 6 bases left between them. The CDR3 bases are TGCGCCAGCAGCCAAGATTGGAGCTCCTACGAGCAGTACTTC. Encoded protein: CASSQDWSSYEQYF.

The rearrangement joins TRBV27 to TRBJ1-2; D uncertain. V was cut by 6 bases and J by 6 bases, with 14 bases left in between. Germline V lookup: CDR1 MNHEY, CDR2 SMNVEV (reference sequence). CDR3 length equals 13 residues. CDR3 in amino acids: CASSKDWVDGYTF. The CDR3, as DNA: TGTGCCAGCAGCAAAGACTGGGTAGATGGCTACACCTTC.

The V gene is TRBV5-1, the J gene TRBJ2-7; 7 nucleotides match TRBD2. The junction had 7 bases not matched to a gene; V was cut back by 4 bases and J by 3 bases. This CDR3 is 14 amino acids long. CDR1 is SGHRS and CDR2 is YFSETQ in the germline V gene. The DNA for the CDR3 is TGCGCCAGCAGCGAGGGACTACCACGCTACGAGCAGTACTTC. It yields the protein CASSEGLPRYEQYF.

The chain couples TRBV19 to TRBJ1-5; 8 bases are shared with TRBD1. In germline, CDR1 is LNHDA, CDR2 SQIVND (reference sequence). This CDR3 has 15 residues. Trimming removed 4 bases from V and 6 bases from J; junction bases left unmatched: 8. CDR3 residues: CASSRRQGHTQPQHF. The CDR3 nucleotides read TGTGCCAGTAGTAGGCGACAGGGGCACACTCAGCCCCAGCATTTT. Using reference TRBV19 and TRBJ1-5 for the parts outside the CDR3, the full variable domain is DGGITQSPKYLFRKEGQNVTLSCEQNLNHDAMYWYRQDPGQGLRLIYYSQIVNDFQKGDIAEGYSVSREKKESFPLTVTSAQKNPTAFYLCASSRRQGHTQPQHFGDGTRLSIL.

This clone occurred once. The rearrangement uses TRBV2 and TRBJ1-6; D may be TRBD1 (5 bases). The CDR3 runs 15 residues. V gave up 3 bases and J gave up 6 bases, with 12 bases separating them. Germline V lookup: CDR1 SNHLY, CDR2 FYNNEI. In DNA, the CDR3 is TGTGCCAGCAGTGAGGGCAGGGCGACTAATTCACCCCTCCACTTT. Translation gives CASSEGRATNSPLHF.

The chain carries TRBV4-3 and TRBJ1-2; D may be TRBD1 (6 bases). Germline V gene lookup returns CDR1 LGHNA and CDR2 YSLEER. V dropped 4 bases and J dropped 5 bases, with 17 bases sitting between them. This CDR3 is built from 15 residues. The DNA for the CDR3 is TGCGCCAGCAGCCCTGGGACATCCGGCGGGTATGGCTACACCTTC. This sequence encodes CASSPGTSGGYGYTF.

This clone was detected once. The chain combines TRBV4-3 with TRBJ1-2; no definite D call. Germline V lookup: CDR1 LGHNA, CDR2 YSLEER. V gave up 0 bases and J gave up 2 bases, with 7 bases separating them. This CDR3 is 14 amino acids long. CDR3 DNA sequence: TGCGCCAGCAGCCAAGATGGAGTCAACTATGGCTACACCTTC. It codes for CASSQDGVNYGYTF.

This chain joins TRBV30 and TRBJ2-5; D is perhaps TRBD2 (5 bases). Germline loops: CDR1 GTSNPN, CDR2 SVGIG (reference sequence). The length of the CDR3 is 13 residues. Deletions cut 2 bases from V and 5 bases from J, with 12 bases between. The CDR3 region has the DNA TGTGCCTGGAGTACCGGGAATCGGGAGACCCAGTACTTC. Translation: CAWSTGNRETQYF.